The 14 T cell receptor beta chains given below trace back to one sample, sequenced in a study of vaccination and CD4 T cells after COVID-19. Cultured CD4+ T cell DNA underwent sequencing with the Oncomine TCR Beta short-read assay. TCRdb re-analysed the PCR reads in MiXCR, keeping a single row per CDR3 protein. This table holds about 15,000 distinct CDR3 sequences, 21% found once. These TCRs are of unknown antigen specificity. Stated treatment: approximately nine-day PBMC culture with coronavirus spike peptide pools or control peptides (ViraFEST assay). The sequencing here drew on CD4+ T cells from blood, cultured in vitro, taken before SARS-CoV-2 vaccination. The origin of the receptors is a human donor who received a COVID-19 vaccine.

The chain is built from TRBV5-1 and TRBJ2-3; D is ambiguous. V was trimmed by 0 bases and J by 4 bases, leaving 6 bases between them. Germline assignment: CDR1 SGHRS and CDR2 YFSETQ. CDR3 length equals 13 residues. The CDR3 loop is CASSLGPADTQYF. CDR3 coding DNA: TGCGCCAGCAGCTTGGGCCCCGCAGATACGCAGTATTTT.

The chain employs TRBV19 and TRBJ2-7, with 7 bases aligning to TRBD1. The trim removed 5 bases at V and 1 base at J, leaving 8 bases unmatched. Germline V CDR1 and CDR2: LNHDA, SQIVND (reference sequence). The CDR3 has 15 residues. This CDR3 is CASSRTGTVSYEQYF. CDR3 nucleotides: TGTGCCAGTAGTCGTACCGGGACAGTTTCCTACGAGCAGTACTTC.

The gene calls are TRBV7-8 and TRBJ2-7, with 7 bases identical to TRBD1. CDR1 SGHVS and CDR2 FQNEAQ come from the germline V gene. V trimming: 5 bases; J trimming: 3 bases; junction bases outside the gene matches: 10. This CDR3 spans 15 amino acids. DNA for the CDR3: TGTGCCAGCAGCCACACCCGGGACAGACTCTACGAGCAGTACTTC. Translation gives CASSHTRDRLYEQYF.

Turning to this clonotype: One end of the junction varies from germline; a read error may be responsible. The J gene is TRBJ2-6, the V gene TRBV3-1, with D possibly being TRBD2 (6 bases). Looked up from germline, CDR1 is LGHDT and CDR2 is YNNKEL (reference sequence). The CDR3 is 13 residues long. CDR3: CASSRRGANVLAF. DNA for the CDR3: TGTGCCAGCAGCCGGCGCGGGGCCAACGTCCTGGCTTTC.

The J gene is TRBJ1-4, the V gene TRBV6-5; 7 bases are shared with TRBD1. Germline CDR1 is MNHEY and CDR2 is SVGAGI. J was trimmed by 8 bases and V by 0 bases; bases with no gene match: 6. The CDR3 has 15 amino acids. CDR3 amino acids: CASSYSGWDREKLFF. CDR3 DNA: TGTGCCAGCAGTTACTCAGGTTGGGACAGAGAAAAACTGTTTTTT.

This chain joins TRBV6-4 and TRBJ2-7; D is undetermined. In germline, CDR1 is MRHNA, CDR2 SNTAGT. V lost 3 bases and J 4 bases, leaving 16 bases between the germline ends. CDR3 size: 15 residues. The CDR3 DNA is TGTGCCAGCAGTGAACCGACTGCGACCCAATACGAGCAGTACTTC. As protein: CASSEPTATQYEQYF.

The sample holds a few counts of this clonotype. The rearrangement joins TRBV5-1 to TRBJ1-1; D not resolved. Germline V CDR1 and CDR2: SGHRS, YFSETQ. The CDR3 has 13 amino acids. V was shortened by 1 base and J by 0 bases, with 4 bases between the two germline ends. The CDR3 loop is CASSLHMNTEAFF. The CDR3 nucleotides are TGCGCCAGCAGCTTGCATATGAACACTGAAGCTTTCTTT. Complete variable domain (other parts from reference TRBV5-1 and TRBJ1-1): KAGVTQTPRYLIKTRGQQVTLSCSPISGHRSVSWYQQTPGQGLQFLFEYFSETQRNKGNFPGRFSGRQFSNSRSEMNVSTLELGDSALYLCASSLHMNTEAFFGQGTRLTVV.

This clonotype has just one count. The genes are TRBV9 and TRBJ1-1; TRBD1 might be the D (5 bases). This CDR3 has 17 amino acids. The V gene lost 0 bases and the J gene lost 1 base, with 16 bases spanning the gap. The germline V gene has CDR1 SGDLS and CDR2 YYNGEE. CDR3 sequence reads: CASSVAMGEGKNTEAFF. CDR3 nucleotides: TGTGCCAGCAGCGTAGCTATGGGGGAGGGGAAGAACACTGAAGCTTTCTTT.

The chain has TRBV5-4 and TRBJ2-6; 7 bases are shared with TRBD1. The trim removed 5 bases at V and 1 base at J, leaving 6 bases unmatched. The germline V gene encodes CDR1 SGHNT and CDR2 YYREEE (reference sequence). The CDR3 has 16 amino acids. Here the CDR3 DNA reads TGTGCCAGCAGTTGGGACAGAACATCTGGGGCCAACGTCCTGACTTTC. Encoded protein: CASSWDRTSGANVLTF.

This clonotype showed up just a few times. This chain links TRBV12-3 or TRBV12-4 with TRBJ2-3; 10 nucleotides agree with TRBD2. The CDR3 runs 14 residues. With 6 bases clipped from V and 3 bases from J, the junction kept 3 bases outside the gene matches. The CDR3 loop is CASRQRGGTDTQYF. The CDR3 region has the DNA TGTGCCAGCAGGCAGCGGGGGGGAACAGATACGCAGTATTTT.

The chain employs TRBV7-9 and TRBJ2-5; 9 bases line up with TRBD1. This CDR3 has 14 amino acids. Germline V gene sequence: CDR1 SEHNR, CDR2 FQNEAQ (reference sequence). The ends lost 3 bases at V and 5 bases at J; junction bases unmatched: 4. CDR3 nucleotides: TGTGCCAGCAGCTTTCTGACAGGGGGTGAGACCCAGTACTTC. It codes for CASSFLTGGETQYF.

This chain joins TRBV6-5 and TRBJ1-1; TRBD1 might be the D (6 bases). This CDR3 region has 14 residues. CDR1 and CDR2 from the germline V gene are MNHEY and SVGAGI. Trimming pared 2 bases from V and 3 bases from J, leaving 10 bases between. The DNA for the CDR3 is TGTGCCAGCAGTTACGTGGGGGCCCACACTGAAGCTTTCTTT. It yields the protein CASSYVGAHTEAFF.

This clonotype appeared a few times. The chain has TRBV29-1 and TRBJ2-2, with 8 bases identical to TRBD1. Germline trimming cut 3 bases from V and 8 bases from J; bases unmatched to any gene: 5. The CDR3 runs 13 residues. Germline CDR1 SQVTM, CDR2 ANQGSEA. The CDR3: CSVDRGRSGELFF. For the CDR3, the DNA is TGCAGCGTTGACAGGGGGCGATCGGGGGAGCTGTTTTTT.

In this sample, this clonotype turned up once. The CDR3 end shows no conserved phenylalanine or tryptophan, and so a read error is likely. V is TRBV11-3 and J is TRBJ2-2; 15 nucleotides line up with TRBD2. Germline assignment: CDR1 SGHNT and CDR2 YENEEA. The CDR3 is 17 residues long. The ends lost 5 bases at V and 5 bases at J; junction bases unmatched: 6. CDR3 residues: CASSAIGLAGGTGELFS. CDR3 nucleotides: TGTGCCAGCAGCGCGATCGGACTAGCGGGGGGGACCGGGGAGCTGTTTTCT.